This T cell receptor (beta chain) came from a study of T cells after yellow fever vaccination. Study-wide results and limits: The secondary response was weaker, and its peak arrived faster, on day 5 versus 15. Contamination of FACS-sorted repertoires by abundant clonotypes from the bulk population could occur. Clonotypes appearing in both CD4 and CD8 compartments existed, and their share was small.

The V end was cut by 6 bases, the J end by 7 bases, with 15 bases between. The CDR3 is 13 residues long. Per the germline V gene, CDR1 is MNHEY and CDR2 is SVGEGT. This clonotype was observed a handful of times. Its antigen is as yet unknown. Generation of TCR cDNA used 5'RACE template switching (which added a universal primer site and UMIs). TCRdb redid the calling of the 5' RACE reads with MiXCR, one entry per CDR3 protein. The sample holds some 300,000 distinct CDR3 sequences, 8.5% to 10% seen once. The receptor comes from a man between 18 and 29 years old who received the YFV17D yellow fever vaccine. The V gene is TRBV6-2 or TRBV6-3, the J gene TRBJ1-2; possible D gene TRBD1, 5 bases. Material: CD4+ T cells sorted from PBMCs, obtained 5 days after the yellow fever booster vaccination. The CDR3 DNA is TGTGCCAGCAGCGATCTCCCGAGGGGTGGCTACACCTTC. Its translation is CASSDLPRGGYTF.